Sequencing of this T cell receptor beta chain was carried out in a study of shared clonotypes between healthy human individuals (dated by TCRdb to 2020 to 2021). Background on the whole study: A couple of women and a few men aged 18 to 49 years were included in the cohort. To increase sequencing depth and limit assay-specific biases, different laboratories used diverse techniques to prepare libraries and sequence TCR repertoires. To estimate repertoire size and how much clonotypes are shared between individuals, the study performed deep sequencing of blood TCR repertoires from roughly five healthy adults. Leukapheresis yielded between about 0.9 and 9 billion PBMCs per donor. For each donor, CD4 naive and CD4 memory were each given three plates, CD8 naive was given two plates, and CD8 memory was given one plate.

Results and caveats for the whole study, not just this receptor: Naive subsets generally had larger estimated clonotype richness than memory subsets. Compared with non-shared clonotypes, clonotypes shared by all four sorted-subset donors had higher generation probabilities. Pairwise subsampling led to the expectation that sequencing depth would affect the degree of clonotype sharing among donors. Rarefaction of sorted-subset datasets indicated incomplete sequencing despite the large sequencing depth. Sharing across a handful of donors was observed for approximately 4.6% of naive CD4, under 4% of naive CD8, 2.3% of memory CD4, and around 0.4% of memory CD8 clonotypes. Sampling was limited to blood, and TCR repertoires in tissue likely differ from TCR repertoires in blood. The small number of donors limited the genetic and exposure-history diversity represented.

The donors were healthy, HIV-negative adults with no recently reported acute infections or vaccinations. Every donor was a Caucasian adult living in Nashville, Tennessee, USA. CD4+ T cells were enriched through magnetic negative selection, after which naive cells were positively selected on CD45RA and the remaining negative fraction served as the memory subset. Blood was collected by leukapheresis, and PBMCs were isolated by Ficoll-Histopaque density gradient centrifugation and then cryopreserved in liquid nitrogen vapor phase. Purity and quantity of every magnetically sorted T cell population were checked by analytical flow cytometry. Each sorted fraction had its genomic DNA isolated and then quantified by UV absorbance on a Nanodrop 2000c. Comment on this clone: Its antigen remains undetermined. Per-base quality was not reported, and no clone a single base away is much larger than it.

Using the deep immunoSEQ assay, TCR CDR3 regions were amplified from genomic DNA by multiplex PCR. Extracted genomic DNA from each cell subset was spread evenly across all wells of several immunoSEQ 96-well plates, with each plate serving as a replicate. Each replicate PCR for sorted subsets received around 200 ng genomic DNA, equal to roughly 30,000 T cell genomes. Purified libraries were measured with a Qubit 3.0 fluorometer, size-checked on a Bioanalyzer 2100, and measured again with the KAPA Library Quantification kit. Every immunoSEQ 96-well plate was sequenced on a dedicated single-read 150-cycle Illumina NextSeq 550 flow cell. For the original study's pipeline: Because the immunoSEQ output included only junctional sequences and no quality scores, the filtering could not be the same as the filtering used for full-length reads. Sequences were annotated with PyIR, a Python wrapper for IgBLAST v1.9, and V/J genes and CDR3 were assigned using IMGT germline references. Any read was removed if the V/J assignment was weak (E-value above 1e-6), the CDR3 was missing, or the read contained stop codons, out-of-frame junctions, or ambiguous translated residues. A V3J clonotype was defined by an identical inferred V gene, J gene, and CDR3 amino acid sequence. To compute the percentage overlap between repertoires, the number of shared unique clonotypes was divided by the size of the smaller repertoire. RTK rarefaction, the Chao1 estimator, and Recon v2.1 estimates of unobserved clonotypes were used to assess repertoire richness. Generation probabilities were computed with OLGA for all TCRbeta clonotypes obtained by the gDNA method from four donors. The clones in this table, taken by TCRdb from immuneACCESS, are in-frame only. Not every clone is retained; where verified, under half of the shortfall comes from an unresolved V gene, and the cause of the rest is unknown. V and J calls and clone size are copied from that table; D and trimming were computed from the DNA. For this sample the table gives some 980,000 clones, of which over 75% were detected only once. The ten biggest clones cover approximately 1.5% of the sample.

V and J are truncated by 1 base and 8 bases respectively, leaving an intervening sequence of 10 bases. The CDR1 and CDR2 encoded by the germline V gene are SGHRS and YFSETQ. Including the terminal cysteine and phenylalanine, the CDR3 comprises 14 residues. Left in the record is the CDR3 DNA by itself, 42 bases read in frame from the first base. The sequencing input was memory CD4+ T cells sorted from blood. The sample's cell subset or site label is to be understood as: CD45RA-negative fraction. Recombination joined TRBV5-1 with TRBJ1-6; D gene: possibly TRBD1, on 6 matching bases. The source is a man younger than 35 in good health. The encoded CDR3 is CASSLRQDYSPLHF. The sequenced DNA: TGCGCCAGCAGCTTGAGACAGGACTATTCACCCCTCCACTTT.